This T cell receptor (beta chain) was captured by sequencing in a study of T-cell memory formation after mild COVID-19. This clonotype came up a few times. TCRdb reprocessed the 5' RACE reads with MiXCR, giving one entry per CDR3 protein. The sample has approximately 50,000 distinct CDR3 sequences; 12% are singletons. From germline, CDR1 is SQVTM and CDR2 ANQGSEA. V dropped 7 bases and J dropped 4; count of bases not matched to a gene: 12. This CDR3 has 15 residues. This TCR was sampled from a man between 18 and 29 years old who had mild COVID-19 (a few samples of this study predate the infection). Cell type and time point are not known. The chain has TRBV29-1 and TRBJ2-3; 9 bases map to TRBD2. The specimen sequenced was PBMCs or a T cell subset sorted from them (not recorded which). The CDR3 spells CSAPARAGGADTQYF. In DNA, the CDR3 is TGCAGCGCGCCAGCCCGAGCGGGGGGTGCAGATACGCAGTATTTT.